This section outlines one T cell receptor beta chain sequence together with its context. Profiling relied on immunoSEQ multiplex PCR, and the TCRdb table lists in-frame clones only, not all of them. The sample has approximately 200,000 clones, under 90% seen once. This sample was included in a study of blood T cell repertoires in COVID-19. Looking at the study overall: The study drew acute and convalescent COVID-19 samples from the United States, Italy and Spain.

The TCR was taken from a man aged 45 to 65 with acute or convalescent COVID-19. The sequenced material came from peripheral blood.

Written as DNA, the CDR3 is TGTGCCAGCAGCCCCAGGACCCGTCAGGGAGCTTTCTTT. It codes for CASSPRTRQGAFF. The J gene is TRBJ1-1, the V gene TRBV7-2; D might be TRBD1 (5 bases). Trimming stripped 5 bases from V and 10 bases from J, with 17 bases between. This CDR3 region has 13 residues. CDR1 SGHTA and CDR2 FQGNSA come from the germline V gene.